These 21 T cell receptor beta chains were all obtained from the same sample, sequenced in a study of T-cell reconstitution after alpha-beta-depleted transplantation in children. Using unique molecular identifiers, the investigators prepared the TCRbeta library. One entry per CDR3 protein, called by TCRdb with MiXCR from the PCR reads. This sample has 490,000 or so distinct CDR3 sequences, with roughly an eighth found just once. The sample here was PBMCs from the stem cell graft donor, taken from the stem cell graft. These receptors all stem from a human donor who donated a stem cell graft to a child with combined immunodeficiency.

This clonotype has a handful of counts. J is TRBJ2-1 and V is TRBV10-3; 10 positions agree with TRBD2. V was clipped by 3 bases and J by 2 bases; unmatched bases: 7. Per the germline V gene, CDR1 is ENHRY and CDR2 is SYGVKD. This CDR3 region has 17 residues. This CDR3 is CAISESSSGRAYNEQFF. The CDR3 nucleotides read TGTGCCATCAGTGAAAGTTCCAGCGGGAGGGCCTACAATGAGCAGTTCTTC.

This clonotype turned up a few times. The gene calls are TRBV12-3 or TRBV12-4 and TRBJ2-2, with no clear D. With 5 bases removed from V and 4 bases from J, the gap between germline ends came to 11 bases. The CDR3 runs 14 residues. In nucleotides, the CDR3 is TGTGCCAGCAGTCACTCTAGTTTCACCGGGGAGCTGTTTTTT. Its protein is CASSHSSFTGELFF.

This clonotype has more than one count but fewer than ten. The gene calls are TRBV19 and TRBJ2-1; 11 nucleotides agree with TRBD2. Germline V gives CDR1 LNHDA, CDR2 SQIVND (reference sequence). V was pared by 2 bases and J by 5 bases, with 8 bases of the junction left unmatched. The CDR3 covers 17 residues. The CDR3, as DNA: TGTGCCAGTAGTATAACTAGCGGGAGTCTCGGCCACAATGAGCAGTTCTTC. Translating it yields CASSITSGSLGHNEQFF.

This clonotype occurred a few times. The chain joins TRBV28 to TRBJ2-2; 11 nucleotides agree with TRBD2. Germline V gene sequence: CDR1 MDHEN, CDR2 SYDVKM. With 7 bases clipped from V and 2 bases from J, the junction kept 3 bases outside the gene matches. The CDR3 is made up of 15 amino acids. DNA for the CDR3: TGTGCCAGCATCCTAGCGGGGGGTAACACCGGGGAGCTGTTTTTT. Translating gives CASILAGGNTGELFF.

This clonotype has only a few counts. The J gene is TRBJ2-3, the V gene TRBV4-2; TRBD1 matches 10 bases. Germline CDR1 is LGHNA and CDR2 is YNFKEQ. The CDR3 has 16 residues. V trimming: 4 bases; J trimming: 1 base; junction bases outside the gene matches: 5. In nucleotides, the CDR3 is TGTGCCAGCAGCCGAGTCGGACAGGGGGGCACAGATACGCAGTATTTT. This encodes CASSRVGQGGTDTQYF.

This clonotype was counted at least ten times. The V gene is TRBV20-1, the J gene TRBJ2-3; TRBD2 matches 9 bases. J lost 6 bases, V lost 0 bases, and 10 bases had no gene match. Germline CDR1 and CDR2: DFQATT and SNEGSKA (reference sequence). CDR3 length equals 16 residues. The CDR3 sequence is CSARDRASGESDTQYF. CDR3 bases: TGCAGTGCTAGAGATCGGGCTAGCGGGGAGAGTGATACGCAGTATTTT.

There are many counts of this clonotype. The chain joins TRBV21-1 to TRBJ2-1. TRBV21-1 is assigned pseudogene status. The CDR3 extends over 17 amino acids. CDR3 DNA: TGTGCCAGCAGCGTTCTAGGCCGTTATGACCCCTACAATGAGCAGTTCTTC. It codes for CASSVLGRYDPYNEQFF.

The chain has TRBV18 and TRBJ2-1, with 12 bases fitting TRBD2. Germline V gene sequence: CDR1 KGHSH, CDR2 LQKENI. The CDR3 spans 19 residues. V lost 2 bases, J lost 4 bases, and 12 bases stayed unmatched. As DNA, the CDR3 is TGTGCCAGCTCACCATTGACTAGCGGGAGCCAAGGACCATACAATGAGCAGTTCTTC. Protein product: CASSPLTSGSQGPYNEQFF.

In its sample, this clonotype was seen a few times. The chain links TRBV12-3 or TRBV12-4 to TRBJ1-2; D is possibly TRBD1 (5 bases). V was pared by 7 bases and J by 0 bases, with 9 bases between. This CDR3 is 13 amino acids long. The chain's CDR3 is CASTPGSNYGYTF. The CDR3 bases are TGTGCCAGCACCCCAGGGTCTAACTATGGCTACACCTTC.

This clonotype has a count of ten or more. This chain joins TRBV12-3 or TRBV12-4 and TRBJ2-7; 13 nucleotides match TRBD2. The V gene end was trimmed by 5 bases and the J gene end by 1 base; junction bases not matched to a gene: 2. CDR3 length: 15 amino acids. The chain's CDR3 is CASSTGLAGSYEQYF. CDR3 DNA sequence: TGTGCCAGCAGTACGGGACTAGCGGGGTCCTACGAGCAGTACTTC.

Note on this clonotype: At one boundary the junction diverges from the germline segment, which might be a read error. The V call is TRBV7-9, the J call TRBJ2-7; D is unclear. Germline CDR1 is SEHNR and CDR2 is FQNEAQ (reference sequence). The CDR3 contains 13 residues. The CDR3 protein is CAGSFGSANEQYF. For the CDR3, the DNA is TGTGCCGGCAGCTTTGGTTCTGCTAACGAGCAGTACTTC.

This clonotype appeared a single time. V gene TRBV21-1 combines with J gene TRBJ2-7; the D call TRBD2 from the table was never checked on the DNA. TRBV21-1 is described as a pseudogene. The CDR3 is 21 amino acids. The DNA for the CDR3 is TGTGCCAGCCGCGAGACGCCAAGACAGGGGGCCGGACTAGCGGGAAGCTACGAGCAGTACTTC. Translation gives CASRETPRQGAGLAGSYEQYF.

V usage is TRBV20-1 and J usage is TRBJ1-5; D uncertain. Germline lookup yields CDR1 DFQATT and CDR2 SNEGSKA (reference sequence). This CDR3 has 15 amino acids. The V end lost 6 bases, the J end lost 2 bases, and 17 bases lay between the germline ends. This CDR3 reads CSAIRTARGNQPQHF. The CDR3 nucleotides are TGCAGTGCCATAAGGACCGCGAGGGGCAATCAGCCCCAGCATTTT.

V is TRBV6-5 and J is TRBJ1-2; D call uncertain. CDR3 length: 14 amino acids. The V end lost 2 bases, the J end lost 4 bases, and 11 bases lay between the germline ends. The germline V gene encodes CDR1 MNHEY and CDR2 SVGAGI. The chain's CDR3 is CASSYGLEGYGYTF. The CDR3 coding sequence is TGTGCCAGCAGTTACGGGCTGGAGGGCTATGGCTACACCTTC.

The gene calls are TRBV19 and TRBJ1-2, with TRBD1 matching over 7 bases. V was clipped by 1 base and J by 3 bases; unmatched bases: 5. CDR1 is LNHDA, CDR2 SQIVND, per germline (reference sequence). The CDR3 extends over 15 amino acids. The CDR3 region is CASSIVDDRDYGYTF. CDR3 coding DNA: TGTGCCAGTAGTATAGTCGACGACAGGGACTATGGCTACACCTTC.

Ten or more counts support this clonotype. The chain uses TRBV27 and TRBJ2-1, with 8 nucleotides matching TRBD2. Germline CDR1 reads MNHEY; CDR2 reads SMNVEV (reference sequence). J was trimmed by 5 bases and V by 8 bases; bases with no gene match: 8. This CDR3 has 14 residues. DNA of the CDR3: TGTGCCAGCCGTCGGGGGGGTGTCCACAATGAGCAGTTCTTC. It specifies CASRRGGVHNEQFF.

This clonotype was recorded a few times. V gene TRBV5-8 combines with J gene TRBJ2-6; D remains ambiguous. Germline V CDR1 and CDR2: SGHTS, YDEGEE. There are 16 residues in the CDR3. Trimming stripped 2 bases from V and 0 bases from J, with 9 bases between. CDR3 DNA: TGTGCCAGCAGCTTAGAACGTCTCTCTGGGGCCAACGTCCTGACTTTC. Its protein is CASSLERLSGANVLTF.

In its sample, this clonotype was seen many times. This CDR3 is CSAAGVREQYF. The CDR3 nucleotides read TGCAGCGCCGCAGGGGTCCGCGAGCAGTACTTC. The rearrangement joins TRBV29-1 to TRBJ2-7; D is possibly TRBD1 (6 bases). V was clipped by 7 bases and J by 6 bases, with 13 bases between them. The germline CDR1 and CDR2 sequences are SQVTM and ANQGSEA. This CDR3 is 11 amino acids long.

The chain links TRBV6-4 to TRBJ2-3; a possible D gene is TRBD1 (5 bases). Germline-derived CDR1 and CDR2 are MRHNA and SNTAGT. V lost 3 bases and J 3 bases, leaving 10 bases between the germline ends. The CDR3 covers 14 residues. CDR3 coding DNA: TGTGCCAGCAGTGAAAGGGGCGATACAGATACGCAGTATTTT. It yields the protein CASSERGDTDTQYF.

The V gene is TRBV4-3, the J gene TRBJ2-5; weak D call: TRBD2 (5 bases). Germline V gene data show CDR1 as LGHNA and CDR2 as YSLEER. The CDR3 length is 15 residues. V lost 0 bases and J 5 bases, leaving 13 bases between the germline ends. The CDR3 DNA follows: TGCGCCAGCAGCCAAGACCTTAACCGGGATGAGACCCAGTACTTC. It codes for CASSQDLNRDETQYF.

This clonotype was seen at least ten times. The genes are TRBV7-8 and TRBJ1-1; no clear D. The CDR3 runs 15 residues. The germline CDR1 and CDR2 sequences are SGHVS and FQNEAQ. The V gene lost 5 bases and the J gene lost 3 bases, with 16 bases spanning the gap. The CDR3: CASSPVSARDTEAFF. The CDR3 nucleotides are TGTGCCAGCAGCCCCGTCTCAGCCCGTGACACTGAAGCTTTCTTT.